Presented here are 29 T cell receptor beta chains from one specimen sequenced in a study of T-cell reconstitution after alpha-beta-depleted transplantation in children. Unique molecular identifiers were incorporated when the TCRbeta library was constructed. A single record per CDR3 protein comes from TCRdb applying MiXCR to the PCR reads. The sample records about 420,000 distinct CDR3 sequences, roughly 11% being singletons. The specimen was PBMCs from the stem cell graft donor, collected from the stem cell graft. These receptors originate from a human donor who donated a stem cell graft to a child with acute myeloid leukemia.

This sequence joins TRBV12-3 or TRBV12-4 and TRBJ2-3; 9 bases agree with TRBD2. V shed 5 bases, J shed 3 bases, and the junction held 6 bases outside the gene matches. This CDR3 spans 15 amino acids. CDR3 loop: CASSTRGGQTDTQYF. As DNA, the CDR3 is TGTGCCAGCAGTACGCGGGGGGGGCAAACAGATACGCAGTATTTT.

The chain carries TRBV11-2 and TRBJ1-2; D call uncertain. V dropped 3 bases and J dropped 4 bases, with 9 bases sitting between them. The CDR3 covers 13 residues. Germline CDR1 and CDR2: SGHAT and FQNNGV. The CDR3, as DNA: TGTGCCAGCAGCTTCTCCAGGTCCTATGGCTACACCTTC. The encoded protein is CASSFSRSYGYTF.

CDR3 region: CSASRGEANSPLHF. The DNA of the CDR3 is TGCAGTGCTAGCAGGGGAGAGGCTAATTCACCCCTCCACTTT. This chain uses TRBV20-1 with TRBJ1-6; D perhaps matches TRBD1 (6 bases). Germline values: CDR1 DFQATT, CDR2 SNEGSKA (reference sequence). V lost 3 bases to trimming and J lost 6 bases, with 12 bases between them. This CDR3 comprises 14 residues.

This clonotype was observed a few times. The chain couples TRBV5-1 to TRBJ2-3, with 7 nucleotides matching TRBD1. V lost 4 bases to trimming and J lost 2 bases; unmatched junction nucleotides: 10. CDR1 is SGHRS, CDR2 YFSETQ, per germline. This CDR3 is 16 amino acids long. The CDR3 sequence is CASSKGARESTDTQYF. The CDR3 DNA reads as TGCGCCAGCAGCAAGGGGGCTAGAGAGTCCACAGATACGCAGTATTTT.

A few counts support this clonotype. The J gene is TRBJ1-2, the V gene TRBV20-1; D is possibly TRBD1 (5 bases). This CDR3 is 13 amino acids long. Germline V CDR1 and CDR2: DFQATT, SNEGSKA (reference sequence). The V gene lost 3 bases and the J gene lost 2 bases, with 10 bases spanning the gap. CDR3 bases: TGCAGTGCTAGCCACGGGGGGAACTATGGCTACACCTTC. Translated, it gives CSASHGGNYGYTF.

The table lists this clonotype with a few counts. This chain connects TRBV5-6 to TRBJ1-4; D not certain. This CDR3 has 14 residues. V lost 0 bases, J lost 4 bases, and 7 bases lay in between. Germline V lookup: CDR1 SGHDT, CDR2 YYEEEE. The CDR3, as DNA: TGTGCCAGCAGCTTGGACGGGATTAATGAAAAACTGTTTTTT. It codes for CASSLDGINEKLFF. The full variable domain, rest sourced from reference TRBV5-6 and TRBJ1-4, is DAGVTQSPTHLIKTRGQQVTLRCSPKSGHDTVSWYQQALGQGPQFIFQYYEEEERQRGNFPDRFSGHQFPNYSSELNVNALLLGDSALYLCASSLDGINEKLFFGSGTQLSVL.

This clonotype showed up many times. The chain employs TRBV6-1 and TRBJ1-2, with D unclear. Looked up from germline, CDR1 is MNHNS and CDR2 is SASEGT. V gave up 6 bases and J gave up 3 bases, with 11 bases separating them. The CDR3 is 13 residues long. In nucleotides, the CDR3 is TGTGCCAGCAGCCCGGGCCTCGACTATGGCTACACCTTC. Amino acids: CASSPGLDYGYTF.

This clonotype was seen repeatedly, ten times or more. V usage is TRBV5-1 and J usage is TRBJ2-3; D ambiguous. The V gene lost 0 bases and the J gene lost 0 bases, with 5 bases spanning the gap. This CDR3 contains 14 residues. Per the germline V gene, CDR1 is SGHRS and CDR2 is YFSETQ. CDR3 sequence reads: CASSLDGSTDTQYF. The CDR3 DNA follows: TGCGCCAGCAGCTTGGATGGGAGCACAGATACGCAGTATTTT.

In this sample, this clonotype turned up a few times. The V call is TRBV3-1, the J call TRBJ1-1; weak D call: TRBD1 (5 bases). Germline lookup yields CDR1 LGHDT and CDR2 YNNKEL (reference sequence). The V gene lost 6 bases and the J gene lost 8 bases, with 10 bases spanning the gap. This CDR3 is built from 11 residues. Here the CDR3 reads CASSENREAFF. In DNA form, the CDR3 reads TGTGCCAGCAGTGAAAACAGGGAAGCTTTCTTT.

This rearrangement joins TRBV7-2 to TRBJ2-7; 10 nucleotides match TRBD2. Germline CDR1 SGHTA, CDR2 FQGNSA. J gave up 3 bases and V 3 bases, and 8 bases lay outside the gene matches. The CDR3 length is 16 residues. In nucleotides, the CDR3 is TGTGCCAGCAGCTTCTATAGCGGGAGGCCCGTCTACGAGCAGTACTTC. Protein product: CASSFYSGRPVYEQYF.

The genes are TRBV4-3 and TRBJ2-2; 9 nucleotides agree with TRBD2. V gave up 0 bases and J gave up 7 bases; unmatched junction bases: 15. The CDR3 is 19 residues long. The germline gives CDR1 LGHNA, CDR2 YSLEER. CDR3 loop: CASSQDQGFAGGPGGELFF. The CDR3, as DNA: TGCGCCAGCAGCCAAGACCAGGGGTTTGCGGGAGGGCCCGGCGGGGAGCTGTTTTTT.

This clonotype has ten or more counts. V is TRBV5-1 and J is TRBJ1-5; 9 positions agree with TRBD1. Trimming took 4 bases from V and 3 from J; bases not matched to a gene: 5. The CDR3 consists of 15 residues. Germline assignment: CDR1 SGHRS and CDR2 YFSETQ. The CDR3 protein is CASSPGQGNNQPQHF. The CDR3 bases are TGCGCCAGCAGCCCCGGACAGGGGAACAATCAGCCCCAGCATTTT.

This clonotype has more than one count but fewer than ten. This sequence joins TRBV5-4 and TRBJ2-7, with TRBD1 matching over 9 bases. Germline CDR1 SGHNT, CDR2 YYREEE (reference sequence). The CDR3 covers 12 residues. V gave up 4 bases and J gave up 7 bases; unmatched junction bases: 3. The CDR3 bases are TGTGCCAGCAGCCGCGGGACAGGGGAGCAGTACTTC. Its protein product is CASSRGTGEQYF. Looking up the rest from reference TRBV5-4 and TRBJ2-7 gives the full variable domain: ETGVTQSPTHLIKTRGQQVTLRCSSQSGHNTVSWYQQALGQGPQFIFQYYREEENGRGNFPPRFSGLQFPNYSSELNVNALELDDSALYLCASSRGTGEQYFGPGTRLTVT.

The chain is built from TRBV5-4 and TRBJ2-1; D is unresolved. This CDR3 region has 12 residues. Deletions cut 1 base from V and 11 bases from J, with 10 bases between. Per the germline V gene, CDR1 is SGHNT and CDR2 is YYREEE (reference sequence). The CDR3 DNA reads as TGTGCCAGCAGCTTGTATCTGGCCCAGCAGTTCTTC. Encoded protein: CASSLYLAQQFF. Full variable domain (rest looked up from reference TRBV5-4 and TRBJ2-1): ETGVTQSPTHLIKTRGQQVTLRCSSQSGHNTVSWYQQALGQGPQFIFQYYREEENGRGNFPPRFSGLQFPNYSSELNVNALELDDSALYLCASSLYLAQQFFGPGTRLTVL.

In DNA form, the CDR3 reads TGCAGTGCTAAGAGCGGGGGGAAGGAGACCCAGTACTTC. Its protein is CSAKSGGKETQYF. The V gene is TRBV20-1, the J gene TRBJ2-5; TRBD2 agrees at 9 bases. The CDR3 extends over 13 amino acids. Trimming removed 4 bases from V and 5 bases from J; junction bases left unmatched: 5. Germline CDR1 is DFQATT and CDR2 is SNEGSKA (reference sequence).

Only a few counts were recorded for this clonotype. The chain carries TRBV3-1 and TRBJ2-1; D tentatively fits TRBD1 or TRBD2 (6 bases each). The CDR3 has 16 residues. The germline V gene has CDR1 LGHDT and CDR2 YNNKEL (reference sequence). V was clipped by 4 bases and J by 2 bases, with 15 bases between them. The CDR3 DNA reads TGTGCCAGCAGCCCGTTGGGACGGGGGCCCTACAATGAGCAGTTCTTC. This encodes CASSPLGRGPYNEQFF.

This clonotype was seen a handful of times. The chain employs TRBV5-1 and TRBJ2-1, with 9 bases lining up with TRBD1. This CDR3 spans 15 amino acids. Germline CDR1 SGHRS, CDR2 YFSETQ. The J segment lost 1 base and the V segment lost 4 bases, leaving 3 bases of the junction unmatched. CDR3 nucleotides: TGCGCCAGCAGCGACGGGACAGGGTCCTACAATGAGCAGTTCTTC. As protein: CASSDGTGSYNEQFF.

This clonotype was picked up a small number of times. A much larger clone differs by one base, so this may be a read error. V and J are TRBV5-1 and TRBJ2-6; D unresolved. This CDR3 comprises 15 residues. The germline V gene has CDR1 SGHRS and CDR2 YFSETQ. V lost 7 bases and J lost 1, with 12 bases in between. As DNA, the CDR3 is TGCGCCAGCTGTCTGGACGTTTCTGGGGCCAACGTCCTGACTTTC. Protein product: CASCLDVSGANVLTF.

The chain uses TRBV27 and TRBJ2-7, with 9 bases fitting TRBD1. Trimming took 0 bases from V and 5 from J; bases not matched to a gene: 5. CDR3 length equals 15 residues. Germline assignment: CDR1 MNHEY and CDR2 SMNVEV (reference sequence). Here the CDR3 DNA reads TGTGCCAGCAGTTTATCCGGGACAGGGTTCCACGAGCAGTACTTC. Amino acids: CASSLSGTGFHEQYF.

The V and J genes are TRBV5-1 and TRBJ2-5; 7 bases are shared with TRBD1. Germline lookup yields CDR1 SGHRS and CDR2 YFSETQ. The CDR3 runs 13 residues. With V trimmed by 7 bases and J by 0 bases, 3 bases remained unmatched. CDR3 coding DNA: TGCGCCAGCCTTGGGACAGACCAAGAGACCCAGTACTTC. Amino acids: CASLGTDQETQYF.

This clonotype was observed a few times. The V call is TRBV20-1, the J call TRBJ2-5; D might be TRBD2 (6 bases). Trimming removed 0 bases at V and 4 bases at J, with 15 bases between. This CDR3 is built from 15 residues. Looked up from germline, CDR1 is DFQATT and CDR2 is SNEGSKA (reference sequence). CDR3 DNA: TGCAGTGCTAGAGATCTGGAGGGTGTGGGAGAGACCCAGTACTTC. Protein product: CSARDLEGVGETQYF.

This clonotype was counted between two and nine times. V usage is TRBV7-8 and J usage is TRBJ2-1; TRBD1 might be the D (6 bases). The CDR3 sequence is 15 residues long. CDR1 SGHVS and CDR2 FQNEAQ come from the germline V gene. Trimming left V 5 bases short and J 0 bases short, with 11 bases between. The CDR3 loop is CASSRGQISYNEQFF. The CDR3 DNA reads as TGTGCCAGCAGCCGTGGACAGATCTCCTACAATGAGCAGTTCTTC.

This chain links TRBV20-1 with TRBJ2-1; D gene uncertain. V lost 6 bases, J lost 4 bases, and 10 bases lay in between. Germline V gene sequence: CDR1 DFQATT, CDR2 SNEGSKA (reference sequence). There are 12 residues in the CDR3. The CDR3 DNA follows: TGCAGTGCACAGTCCCGATACAATGAGCAGTTCTTC. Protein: CSAQSRYNEQFF.

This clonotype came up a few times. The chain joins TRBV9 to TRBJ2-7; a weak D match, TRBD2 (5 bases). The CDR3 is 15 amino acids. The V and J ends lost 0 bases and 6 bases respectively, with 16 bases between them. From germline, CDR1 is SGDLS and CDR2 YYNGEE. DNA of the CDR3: TGTGCCAGCAGCGTAGTCCCTGGGAGTAAGGCCGAGCAGTACTTC. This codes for CASSVVPGSKAEQYF.

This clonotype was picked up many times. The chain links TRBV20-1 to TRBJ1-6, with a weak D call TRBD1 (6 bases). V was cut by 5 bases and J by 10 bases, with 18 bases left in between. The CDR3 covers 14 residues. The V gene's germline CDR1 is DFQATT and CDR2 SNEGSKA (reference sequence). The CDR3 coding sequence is TGCAGTGCTCAACCGACAGGTGAAGGATCACCCCTCCACTTT. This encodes CSAQPTGEGSPLHF.

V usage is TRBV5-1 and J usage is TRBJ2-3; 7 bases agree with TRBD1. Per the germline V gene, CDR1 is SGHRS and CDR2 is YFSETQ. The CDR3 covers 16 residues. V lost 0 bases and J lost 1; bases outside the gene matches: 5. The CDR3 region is CASSLGEGAGTDTQYF. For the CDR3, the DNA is TGCGCCAGCAGCTTGGGTGAGGGGGCCGGCACAGATACGCAGTATTTT.

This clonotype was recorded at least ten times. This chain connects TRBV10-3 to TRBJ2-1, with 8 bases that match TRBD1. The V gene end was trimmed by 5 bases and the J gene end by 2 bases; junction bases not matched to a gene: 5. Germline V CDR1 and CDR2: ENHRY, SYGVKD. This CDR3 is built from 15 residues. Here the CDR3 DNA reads TGTGCCATCAGTCCAGACAGGGGACCCTACAATGAGCAGTTCTTC. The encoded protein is CAISPDRGPYNEQFF.

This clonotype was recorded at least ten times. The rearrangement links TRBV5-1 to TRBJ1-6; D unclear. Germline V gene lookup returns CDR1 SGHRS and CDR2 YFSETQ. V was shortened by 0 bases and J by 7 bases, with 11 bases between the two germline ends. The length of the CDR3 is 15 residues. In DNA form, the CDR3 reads TGCGCCAGCAGCTTGGACCAGTACGGAAATTCACCCCTCCACTTT. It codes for CASSLDQYGNSPLHF.

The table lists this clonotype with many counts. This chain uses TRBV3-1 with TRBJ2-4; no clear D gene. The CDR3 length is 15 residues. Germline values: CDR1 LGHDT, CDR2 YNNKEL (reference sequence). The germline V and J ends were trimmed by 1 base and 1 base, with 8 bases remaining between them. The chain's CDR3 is CASSQGVGAKNIQYF. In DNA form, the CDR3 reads TGTGCCAGCAGCCAAGGTGTAGGGGCCAAAAACATTCAGTACTTC.